A selection of T cell receptor beta chains follows, all from one sample in a study of CD8+ T cells in alopecia areata. Some clones are missing from TCRdb's copy, which holds only in-frame ones; the method was immunoSEQ multiplex PCR. The sample contains roughly 130,000 clones, approximately 58% of which appear only once. The input for sequencing was CD4+ T cells sorted from blood, taken at week 0. The receptors were gathered from a human donor with alopecia areata. The CDR3 runs from the conserved cysteine through the conserved F or W. Each record gives: clone size, V gene, J gene, CDR3 length, D gene, CDR3 DNA, CDR3 protein. The D gene is left open where the match is weak. Expanded clones are given a class, and other clones once, few, many or no size at all.

size: NA; V: TRBV7-9; J: TRBJ2-1; length: 15; D: TRBD1; DNA: TGTGCCAGCAGCCAGGGACAGGCCCCGACCAATGAGCAGTTCTTC; CDR3: CASSQGQAPTNEQFF
size: few; V: TRBV27; J: TRBJ2-3; length: 15; D: NA; DNA: TGTGCCAGCAGACGTAGCCGGGAGTTCACAGATACGCAGTATTTT; CDR3: CASRRSREFTDTQYF
size: few; V: TRBV6-1; J: TRBJ2-1; length: 15; D: TRBD1; DNA: TGTGCCAGCAGAGGATCAGGGGGCTCCTACAATGAGCAGTTCTTC; CDR3: CASRGSGGSYNEQFF
size: NA; V: TRBV5-1; J: TRBJ1-1; length: 14; D: TRBD1; DNA: TGCGCCAGCAGCTCGACAGGGGGGTCCCTTGAAGCTTTCTTT; CDR3: CASSSTGGSLEAFF
size: NA; V: TRBV19; J: TRBJ1-5; length: 15; D: TRBD1; DNA: TGTGCCAGTACTAGGGGACAGGGAAGCAATCAGCCCCAGCATTTT; CDR3: CASTRGQGSNQPQHF
size: NA; V: TRBV6-6; J: TRBJ1-5; length: 14; D: TRBD1; DNA: TGTGCCAGCAGACTCGGGACAGGGGAACAGCCCCAGCATTTT; CDR3: CASRLGTGEQPQHF
size: NA; V: TRBV5-6; J: TRBJ2-2; length: 14; D: NA; DNA: TGTGCCAGCAGCTTGTTTCCGTTACCCGGGGAGCTGTTTTTT; CDR3: CASSLFPLPGELFF
size: NA; V: TRBV2; J: TRBJ1-5; length: 15; D: NA; DNA: TGTGCCAGCAGTGAGTTTGGGGTAAGCAATCAGCCCCAGCATTTT; CDR3: CASSEFGVSNQPQHF
size: NA; V: TRBV7-7; J: TRBJ2-5; length: 15; D: NA; DNA: TGTGCCAGCAGCTTAGGGGGGGTAGCCCGTGAGACCCAGTACTTC; CDR3: CASSLGGVARETQYF
size: few; V: TRBV7-9; J: TRBJ2-5; length: 14; D: NA; DNA: TGTGCCAGCAGCGATCAGGGTGTGTGGGAGACCCAGTACTTC; CDR3: CASSDQGVWETQYF
size: NA; V: TRBV5-1; J: TRBJ1-1; length: 13; D: NA; DNA: TGCGCCAGCAGCTTGCATCGGGATACTGAAGCTTTCTTT; CDR3: CASSLHRDTEAFF
size: NA; V: TRBV9; J: TRBJ2-3; length: 13; D: NA; DNA: TGTGCCAGCAGCGGGGACAGCACAGATACGCAGTATTTT; CDR3: CASSGDSTDTQYF
size: NA; V: TRBV11-2; J: TRBJ2-3; length: 14; D: NA; DNA: TGTGCCAGCAGCCTTCAGGGACGTGCAGATACGCAGTATTTT; CDR3: CASSLQGRADTQYF
size: NA; V: TRBV7-2; J: TRBJ1-1; length: 14; D: NA; DNA: TGTGCCAGCAGCTCGATCGGACGCAACACTGAAGCTTTCTTT; CDR3: CASSSIGRNTEAFF
size: NA; V: TRBV4-1; J: TRBJ1-1; length: 18; D: NA; DNA: TGCGCCAGCAGCCAAGTTGGGTCCCAGGTCCATCGGAACACTGAAGCTTTCTTT; CDR3: CASSQVGSQVHRNTEAFF
size: medium-sized; V: TRBV14; J: TRBJ2-7; length: 14; D: TRBD1; DNA: TGTGCCAGCAGCCGGACAGGAGGCCCCTACGAGCAGTACTTC; CDR3: CASSRTGGPYEQYF
size: NA; V: TRBV4-3; J: TRBJ2-3; length: 15; D: NA; DNA: TGCGCCAGCAGCCAATCCGATCGGGGACTAGATACGCAGTATTTT; CDR3: CASSQSDRGLDTQYF
size: NA; V: TRBV18; J: TRBJ2-3; length: 16; D: TRBD2; DNA: TGTGCCAGCTCACCCGGACTAGCGGGGCGCACAGATACGCAGTATTTT; CDR3: CASSPGLAGRTDTQYF
size: NA; V: TRBV7-3; J: TRBJ2-3; length: 18; D: NA; DNA: TGTGCCAGCAGCTTAGGCGGGAATAGCGGGACAGGCACAGATACGCAGTATTTT; CDR3: CASSLGGNSGTGTDTQYF
size: NA; V: TRBV7-2; J: TRBJ2-1; length: 13; D: NA; DNA: TGTGCCAGCAGCTCGCCCAGGGGCCATGAGCAGTTCTTC; CDR3: CASSSPRGHEQFF
size: NA; V: TRBV2; J: TRBJ1-5; length: 16; D: TRBD1; DNA: TGTGCCAGCACGCTCGGACAGGGGGCGAGCAATCAGCCCCAGCATTTT; CDR3: CASTLGQGASNQPQHF
size: NA; V: TRBV15; J: TRBJ1-5; length: 12; D: NA; DNA: TGTGCCACCAGCAGCGACGATACGCCCCAGCATTTT; CDR3: CATSSDDTPQHF
size: few; V: TRBV6-6; J: TRBJ1-2; length: 14; D: TRBD1; DNA: TGTGCCAGCAGAATCCGGGACAGGGACTATGGCTACACCTTC; CDR3: CASRIRDRDYGYTF
size: NA; V: TRBV28; J: TRBJ2-7; length: 18; D: NA; DNA: TGTGCCAGCAGTTTACGACGCCAGAGCGGCAGGGAATCCTACGAGCAGTACTTC; CDR3: CASSLRRQSGRESYEQYF
size: NA; V: TRBV4-1; J: TRBJ2-2; length: 14; D: NA; DNA: TGCGCCAGCAGCCAAGACGTCCGACCCGGGGAGCTGTTTTTT; CDR3: CASSQDVRPGELFF
size: NA; V: TRBV21-1; J: TRBJ2-7; length: 14; D: NA; DNA: TGTGCCAGCAGCAAAGAGACAGGGCTGTGGGAGCAGTACTTC; CDR3: CASSKETGLWEQYF
size: NA; V: TRBV6-5; J: TRBJ1-1; length: 15; D: NA; DNA: TGTGCCAGCATCCCTCCAGGATTGGAGAACACTGAAGCTTTCTTT; CDR3: CASIPPGLENTEAFF
size: NA; V: TRBV4-1; J: TRBJ2-3; length: 16; D: NA; DNA: TGCGCCAGCAGCCATCGTTTTGCGGGGCGTACAGATACGCAGTATTTT; CDR3: CASSHRFAGRTDTQYF
size: NA; V: TRBV6-1; J: TRBJ2-6; length: 14; D: NA; DNA: TGTGCCACCCTAGGGGGGTCCGGGGCCAACGTCCTGACTTTC; CDR3: CATLGGSGANVLTF
size: few; V: TRBV4-3; J: TRBJ2-3; length: 13; D: NA; DNA: TGCGCCAGCAGCCTCAACAGGGCAGATACGCAGTATTTT; CDR3: CASSLNRADTQYF
size: few; V: TRBV29-1; J: TRBJ1-1; length: 13; D: NA; DNA: TGCAGCGTTGAAGAGAAAGGGGGCACTGAAGCTTTCTTT; CDR3: CSVEEKGGTEAFF
size: NA; V: TRBV5-1; J: TRBJ2-1; length: 15; D: TRBD2; DNA: TGCGCCAGCAGCTTTGGACTAGCGGGAGGCGATGAGCAGTTCTTC; CDR3: CASSFGLAGGDEQFF
size: NA; V: TRBV28; J: TRBJ2-1; length: 16; D: TRBD2; DNA: TGTGCCAGCAGTTTAGCGGGAGGGAGCTCCTACAATGAGCAGTTCTTC; CDR3: CASSLAGGSSYNEQFF
size: NA; V: TRBV7-2; J: TRBJ2-1; length: 19; D: TRBD2; DNA: TGTGCCAGCAGCCGCCGGATACTAGCGGGAGGTAACCTTTCCAATGAGCAGTTCTTC; CDR3: CASSRRILAGGNLSNEQFF
size: NA; V: TRBV5-1; J: TRBJ1-1; length: 13; D: NA; DNA: TGCGCCAGCAGCTTGGGCCACTACACTGAAGCTTTCTTT; CDR3: CASSLGHYTEAFF
size: NA; V: TRBV14; J: TRBJ2-1; length: 17; D: TRBD2; DNA: TGTGCCAGCAGCCCGCTTTATCTAGCGGGAGGCTACAATGAGCAGTTCTTC; CDR3: CASSPLYLAGGYNEQFF
size: NA; V: TRBV7-3; J: TRBJ1-2; length: 13; D: NA; DNA: TGTGCCAGCAGCTTAACGGACGGAGATGGCTACACCTTC; CDR3: CASSLTDGDGYTF
size: few; V: TRBV4-1; J: TRBJ2-3; length: 17; D: NA; DNA: TGCGCCAGCAGATTCTCACCCGAGCGGAGCACCACAGATACGCAGTATTTT; CDR3: CASRFSPERSTTDTQYF
size: NA; V: TRBV6-5; J: TRBJ2-3; length: 14; D: NA; DNA: TGTGCCAGCAGTCGATATATTTCCACAGATACGCAGTATTTT; CDR3: CASSRYISTDTQYF
size: NA; V: TRBV25-1; J: TRBJ2-3; length: 14; D: NA; DNA: TGTGCCAGCAGTGAATATGTGGGGGCAGATACGCAGTATTTT; CDR3: CASSEYVGADTQYF
size: few; V: TRBV28; J: TRBJ1-2; length: 13; D: TRBD1; DNA: TGTGCCAGCAGGACACAGGGGGCGCATGGCTACACCTTC; CDR3: CASRTQGAHGYTF
size: NA; V: TRBV28; J: TRBJ2-1; length: 13; D: NA; DNA: TGTGCCAGCATCGGGTCAGTAAGGAATGAGCAGTTCTTC; CDR3: CASIGSVRNEQFF
size: few; V: TRBV5-4; J: TRBJ2-7; length: 13; D: TRBD2; DNA: TGTGCCAGCAGCACCGGGGGGTCCTACGAGCAGTACTTC; CDR3: CASSTGGSYEQYF
size: NA; V: TRBV30; J: TRBJ1-2; length: 13; D: TRBD1; DNA: TGTGCCTGGAGAAAGGGGGCTCACTATGGCTACACCTTC; CDR3: CAWRKGAHYGYTF
size: few; V: TRBV27; J: TRBJ1-2; length: 15; D: NA; DNA: TGTGCCAGCAGTTTCCGAGCAGGAACAAACTATGGCTACACCTTC; CDR3: CASSFRAGTNYGYTF